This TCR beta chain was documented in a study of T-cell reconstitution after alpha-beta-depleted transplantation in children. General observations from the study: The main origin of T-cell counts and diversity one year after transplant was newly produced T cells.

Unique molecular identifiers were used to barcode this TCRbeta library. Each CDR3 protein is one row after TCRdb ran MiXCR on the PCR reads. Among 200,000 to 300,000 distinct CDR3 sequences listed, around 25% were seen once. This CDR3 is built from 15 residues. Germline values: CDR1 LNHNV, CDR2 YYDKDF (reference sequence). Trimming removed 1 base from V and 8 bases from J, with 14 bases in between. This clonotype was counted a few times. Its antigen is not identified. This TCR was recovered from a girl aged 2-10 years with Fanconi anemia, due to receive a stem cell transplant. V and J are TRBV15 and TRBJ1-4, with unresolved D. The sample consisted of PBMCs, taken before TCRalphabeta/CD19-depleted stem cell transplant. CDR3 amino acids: CATSRVVGSAEKLFF. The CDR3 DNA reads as TGTGCCACCAGCAGAGTTGTGGGGTCAGCAGAAAAACTGTTTTTT.